This TCR beta chain stems from a study of T-cell reconstitution after alpha-beta-depleted transplantation in children. Study-wide points: Several hundred graft clones that had expanded were reportedly the source of alpha-beta T cells about two months after transplant. T cells produced anew were the main source of T-cell counts and diversity one year after transplant.

Preparation of the TCRbeta library involved a method that used unique molecular identifiers. TCRdb reprocessed the PCR reads with MiXCR, giving one entry per CDR3 protein. The sample shows under 850,000 distinct CDR3 sequences, around 14% of them seen only once. For this clonotype: The target antigen is unknown.

The clonotype comes from a girl aged 2 to 10 with congenital amegakaryocytic thrombocytopenia, due to receive a stem cell transplant. Sequencing used PBMCs, obtained before TCRalphabeta/CD19-depleted stem cell transplant.

The CDR3 nucleotides read TGTGCCAGCTCACCCCAGGGCCAAAACTATGGCTACACCTTC. Translation: CASSPQGQNYGYTF. The chain employs TRBV18 and TRBJ1-2, with TRBD1 as a possible D gene (5 bases). Germline V CDR1 and CDR2: KGHSH, LQKENI. The germline V and J ends were trimmed by 3 bases and 2 bases, with 10 bases remaining between them. CDR3 size: 14 residues.